This TCR beta chain came from a study of blood T cell repertoires in COVID-19 (dated by TCRdb to 2018 to 2021). About the investigation overall: The collaborator samples originated in the United States, Italy and Spain and spanned the acute and convalescent phases of COVID-19. The repertoires were made available in a free public database intended to serve as a resource for research on the immune response to SARS-CoV-2. Samples came from the ongoing ImmuneRACE study (first 160 participants) plus 1,254 subjects from 6 global collaborators. Nearly every sample came with metadata listing a de-identified subject ID, COVID-19 status, age in years and sex. Deeply sampled blood TCRbeta repertoires from subjects exposed to, actively infected with, or recovered from COVID-19 were included in the dataset. Where available, HLA class I and class II types were obtained from metadata supplied by the sample provider rather than from assay-based typing. The prospective study material was composed of cDNA or gDNA derived from T cells, B-cell-depleted T cells, or PBMCs.

Whole blood was collected in K2EDTA tubes by collaborating institutions according to the institutions' own protocols. Collaborator samples were shipped for TCRbeta analysis as frozen whole blood, isolated PBMCs, or DNA extracted from either sample type. On this clone itself: The specificity of this receptor is unknown. Base qualities are not provided; no much larger clone lies one nucleotide away.

TCRbeta CDR3 regions were amplified from genomic DNA using the immunoSEQ Assay, a bias-controlled multiplex PCR. The published analysis was carried out like this. Within the assay, amplification of reference gene primers was used to estimate how many nucleated cells each sample contained. Sequence reads were collapsed and filtered to measure the absolute abundance of every unique TCRbeta CDR3 rearrangement. Productive Simpson clonality was computed per sample as the square root of Simpson's diversity index over productive rearrangements. TCRdb mirrors the immuneACCESS table, restricted to in-frame sequences. Some clones are absent from its copies; in checked studies, under half trace to an unresolved V gene, and the reason for the others is unknown. The DNA gave D and trimming, while V, J and clone size come from that table. The sample table shows roughly 160,000 clones, and 80% to 90% are seen once. The ten largest clones capture nearly 8.5% of the sample.

Here is what the overall study found, with its caveats: How much clinical and demographic metadata was included differed by source and by participant, and the metadata was provided uncurated.

The germline V gene encodes CDR1 SGHRS and CDR2 YFSETQ. Trimming costs V 5 bases and J 1 base, and their ends lie 9 bases apart. From cysteine to phenylalanine, the CDR3 is 13 amino acids long. The only DNA kept is the CDR3, 39 bases in frame from the first base. The sequencing input was peripheral blood. The V and J segments used are TRBV5-1 and TRBJ2-5; no D gene call is confident. The TCR sequence derives from a man aged 55 to 69 with acute or convalescent COVID-19. The CDR3 has the sequence CASSMRSQETQYF. At the DNA level, the sequence is TGCGCCAGCAGTATGCGGTCCCAAGAGACCCAGTACTTC.